This T cell receptor beta chain appears in the sequencing data of a study of blood T cell repertoires in COVID-19. About the study: PBMCs, B-cell-depleted T cells, or T cells were the source of the cDNA or gDNA that made up the material.

Enrollees, about 18 to 90 years old, lived in 24 US areas. Participants were placed into cohorts based on the clinical history they reported. The study counted Cohort 3 donors as recovered given two negative PCRs, clearance, or symptom resolution. Using immunoSEQ multiplex PCR, the repertoire was profiled, and TCRdb retains in-frame clones only, with some absent. The repertoire holds about 480,000 clones, with 80% to 90% as singletons. The germline gives CDR1 SQVTM, CDR2 ANQGSEA. The V segment lost 0 bases and the J segment 1 base; nucleotides outside the gene matches: 3. The CDR3 spans 14 residues. The sample consisted of PBMCs or T cells enriched from blood (not recorded which). V is TRBV29-1 and J is TRBJ2-7; 7 bases line up with TRBD1. This receptor was obtained from a woman in her sixties who had recovered from COVID-19. CDR3 residues: CSVEEGGQSYEQYF. The CDR3 DNA is TGCAGCGTTGAAGAAGGGGGACAGTCCTACGAGCAGTACTTC.